Presented here are 5 T cell receptor beta chains from one specimen sequenced in a study of long-term antiretroviral therapy in people with HIV. Version v3.0 of the immunoSEQ assay ran at survey level. Using immunoSEQ multiplex PCR, the repertoire was profiled, and TCRdb retains in-frame clones only, with some absent. The table includes approximately 12,000 clones, 60% to 85% detected once. Specimen: unsorted PBMCs, collected 0.8 years before starting antiretroviral therapy. Source of these receptors: a woman aged 40-49 years with HIV.

J is TRBJ2-3 and V is TRBV5-1; TRBD1 matches at 8 bases. This CDR3 comprises 14 residues. Germline lookup yields CDR1 SGHRS and CDR2 YFSETQ. V dropped 6 bases and J dropped 4; count of bases not matched to a gene: 7. CDR3 amino acids: CASKEGTGPDTQYF. In nucleotides, the CDR3 is TGCGCCAGCAAGGAGGGGACAGGACCAGATACGCAGTATTTT. The full variable domain, completed using reference TRBV5-1 and TRBJ2-3, is KAGVTQTPRYLIKTRGQQVTLSCSPISGHRSVSWYQQTPGQGLQFLFEYFSETQRNKGNFPGRFSGRQFSNSRSEMNVSTLELGDSALYLCASKEGTGPDTQYFGPGTRLTVL.

This chain connects TRBV19 to TRBJ2-7; perhaps D is TRBD1 or TRBD2 (5 bases each). The germline CDR1 and CDR2 sequences are LNHDA and SQIVND (reference sequence). This CDR3 region has 15 residues. The germline V and J ends were trimmed by 7 bases and 2 bases, with 18 bases remaining between them. The CDR3 spells CASTDPRGSTYEQYF. For the CDR3, the DNA is TGTGCCAGTACCGACCCCCGGGGCTCTACCTACGAGCAGTACTTC.

The chain links TRBV6-5 to TRBJ1-3, with D unresolved. Deletions cut 8 bases from V and 4 bases from J, with 12 bases between. Germline lookup yields CDR1 MNHEY and CDR2 SVGAGI. The CDR3 length is 13 residues. CDR3 coding DNA: TGTGCCAGCGCCTCGACGCTCGGAAACACCATATATTTT. Its protein is CASASTLGNTIYF.

V and J are TRBV18 and TRBJ2-1, with TRBD2 matching over 8 bases. The CDR3 extends over 15 amino acids. In germline, CDR1 is KGHSH, CDR2 LQKENI. J was trimmed by 6 bases and V by 6 bases; bases with no gene match: 10. The CDR3 DNA follows: TGTGCCAGCTCTCTAACTCCCGGGACTAGCAATGAGCAGTTCTTC. This codes for CASSLTPGTSNEQFF.

The chain employs TRBV2 and TRBJ1-4; tentatively, D is TRBD1 (5 bases). Germline CDR1 is SNHLY and CDR2 is FYNNEI. V was cut by 2 bases and J by 13 bases, with 17 bases left in between. This CDR3 spans 14 amino acids. CDR3 nucleotide sequence: TGTGCCAGCAGTGAAAGGGACGCCAGGGATATACTGTTTTTT. Encoded protein: CASSERDARDILFF.